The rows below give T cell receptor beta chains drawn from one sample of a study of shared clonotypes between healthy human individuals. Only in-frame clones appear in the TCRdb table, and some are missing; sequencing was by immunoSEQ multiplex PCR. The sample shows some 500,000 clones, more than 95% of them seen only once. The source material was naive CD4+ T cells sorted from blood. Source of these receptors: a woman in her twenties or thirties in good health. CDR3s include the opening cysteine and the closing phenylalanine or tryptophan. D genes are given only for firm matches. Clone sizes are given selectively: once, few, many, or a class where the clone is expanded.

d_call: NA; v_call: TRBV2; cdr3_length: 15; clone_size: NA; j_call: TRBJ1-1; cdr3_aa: CASSEIVGKGGKAFF; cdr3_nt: TGTGCCAGCAGTGAAATCGTTGGGAAGGGGGGGAAAGCTTTCTTT
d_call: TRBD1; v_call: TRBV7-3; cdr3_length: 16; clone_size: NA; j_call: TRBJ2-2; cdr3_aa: CASSLSTGGYTGELFF; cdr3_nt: TGTGCCAGCAGCTTATCTACAGGGGGGTACACCGGGGAGCTGTTTTTT
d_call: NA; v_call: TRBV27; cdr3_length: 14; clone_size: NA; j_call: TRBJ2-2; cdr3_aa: CASSLSRVTGELFF; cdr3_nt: TGTGCCAGCAGTTTATCGAGGGTCACCGGGGAGCTGTTTTTT
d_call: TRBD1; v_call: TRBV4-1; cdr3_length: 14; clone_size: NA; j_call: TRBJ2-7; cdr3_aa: CASSPGQDSYEQYF; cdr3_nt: TGCGCCAGCAGCCCCGGACAGGACTCCTACGAGCAGTACTTC
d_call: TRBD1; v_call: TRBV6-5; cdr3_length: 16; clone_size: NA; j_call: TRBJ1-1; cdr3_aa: CASSYSRGGMNTEAFF; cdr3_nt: TGTGCCAGCAGTTACAGTCGAGGGGGCATGAACACTGAAGCTTTCTTT
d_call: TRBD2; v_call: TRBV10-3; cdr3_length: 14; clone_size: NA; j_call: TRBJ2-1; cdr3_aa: CAISSGRAGGEQFF; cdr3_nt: TGTGCCATCAGTAGCGGGAGGGCCGGGGGTGAGCAGTTCTTC
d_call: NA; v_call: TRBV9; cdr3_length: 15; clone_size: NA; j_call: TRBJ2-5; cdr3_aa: CASSVEDYPDEAQYF; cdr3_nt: TGTGCCAGCAGCGTAGAGGACTACCCAGACGAGGCCCAGTACTTC
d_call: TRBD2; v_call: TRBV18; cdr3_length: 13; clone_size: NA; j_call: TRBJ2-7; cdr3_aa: CASSPAGGGEQYF; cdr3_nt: TGTGCCAGCTCACCTGCGGGGGGCGGCGAGCAGTACTTC
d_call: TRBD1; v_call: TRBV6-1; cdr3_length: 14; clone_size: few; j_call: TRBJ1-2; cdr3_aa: CASRMTGTNYGYTF; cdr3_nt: TGTGCCAGCAGGATGACAGGGACTAACTATGGCTACACCTTC
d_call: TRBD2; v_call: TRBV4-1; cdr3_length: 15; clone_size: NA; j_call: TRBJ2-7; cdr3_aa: CASSHRTSGGYEQYF; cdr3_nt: TGCGCCAGCAGCCACCGGACTAGCGGGGGATACGAGCAGTACTTC
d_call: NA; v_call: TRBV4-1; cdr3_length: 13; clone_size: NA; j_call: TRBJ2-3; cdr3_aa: CASSQDRLVTQYF; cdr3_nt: TGCGCCAGCAGCCAAGATCGGCTAGTAACGCAGTATTTT
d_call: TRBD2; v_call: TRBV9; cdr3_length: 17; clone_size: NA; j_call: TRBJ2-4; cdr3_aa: CASSPGTSGRTKNIQYF; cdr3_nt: TGTGCCAGCAGCCCAGGGACTAGCGGGAGGACCAAAAACATTCAGTACTTC
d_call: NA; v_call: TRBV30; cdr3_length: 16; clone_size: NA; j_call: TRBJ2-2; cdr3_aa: CAWGVGRKTGTGELFF; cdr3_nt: TGTGCCTGGGGGGTTGGGCGGAAGACTGGAACCGGGGAGCTGTTTTTT
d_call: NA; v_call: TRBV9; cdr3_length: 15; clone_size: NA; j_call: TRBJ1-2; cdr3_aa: CASSRAGQGNYGYTF; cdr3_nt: TGTGCCAGCAGCCGAGCGGGGCAGGGCAACTATGGCTACACCTTC